The 23 T cell receptor beta chains below were found in one sample sequenced in a study of T cells in Graves' hyperthyroidism and ophthalmopathy. Amplification yielded TCR beta CDR3 regions, with RNA transcripts as the source. RT-PCR in the first round (using the HTBI primer set) targeted the TCR CDR3. Each CDR3 protein gets one entry after TCRdb re-called the multiplex PCR reads with MiXCR. The data hold about 640,000 distinct CDR3 sequences, with around 21% observed a single time. The sequencing sample was made of blood. Source of these receptors: a man aged 25-40 years with Graves' ophthalmopathy.

The V and J genes are TRBV6-1 and TRBJ2-5, with 8 positions matching TRBD2. After removal of 7 bases from V and 0 bases from J, the junction contained 4 bases not matched to a gene. Germline-derived CDR1 and CDR2 are MNHNS and SASEGT. This CDR3 has 14 residues. The CDR3: CASTTGGYQETQYF. The CDR3 coding sequence is TGTGCCAGCACTACGGGAGGGTACCAAGAGACCCAGTACTTC.

This clonotype showed up just a few times. A much bigger clone sits one base away, suggesting this may be a read error. The chain couples TRBV11-2 to TRBJ2-7; weak D call: TRBD1 (5 bases). The V gene's germline CDR1 is SGHAT and CDR2 FQNNGV. CDR3 length equals 12 residues. V was clipped by 8 bases and J by 3 bases, with 11 bases between them. The CDR3 is CASRQTVYEQYF. In DNA, the CDR3 is TGTGCCAGCCGCCAGACAGTCTACGAGCAGTACTTC.

The CDR3 bases are TGTGCCATTAGAACTGGACAGGTTAACTATGGCTACACCTTC. Translation gives CAIRTGQVNYGYTF. The J gene is TRBJ1-2, the V gene TRBV10-3, with TRBD1 matching over 7 bases. Trimming cost V 9 bases and J 1 base; bases outside gene matches: 8. CDR3 length: 14 amino acids. The V gene's germline CDR1 is ENHRY and CDR2 SYGVKD.

This clonotype has more than one count but fewer than ten. The genes are TRBV10-3 and TRBJ2-1, with 11 bases identical to TRBD2. V lost 4 bases, J lost 3 bases, and 14 bases stayed unmatched. CDR1 ENHRY and CDR2 SYGVKD come from the germline V gene. The CDR3 is made up of 19 amino acids. The CDR3 here is CAISGPLSGTSGIYNEQFF. Written as DNA, the CDR3 is TGTGCCATCAGTGGCCCCCTCTCCGGGACTAGCGGCATCTACAATGAGCAGTTCTTC.

This clonotype was seen at least ten times. This chain links TRBV6-2 or TRBV6-3 with TRBJ2-1; 9 bases fit TRBD2. From germline, CDR1 is MNHEY and CDR2 SVGEGT. J gave up 9 bases and V 5 bases, and 20 bases lay outside the gene matches. The CDR3 has 18 residues. The CDR3: CASSPTRSSGSKVREQFF. The CDR3 nucleotides read TGTGCCAGCAGTCCCACCCGTAGTAGCGGGAGTAAGGTCCGTGAGCAGTTCTTC.

V and J are TRBV25-1 and TRBJ2-1; 7 bases are a match to TRBD2. V was pared by 7 bases and J by 1 base, with 7 bases of the junction left unmatched. Germline V gene sequence: CDR1 MGHDK, CDR2 SYGVNS. CDR3 length equals 15 residues. CDR3 in DNA: TGTGCCAGCACTGGTAGCGGGTTTTCCTACAATGAGCAGTTCTTC. It codes for CASTGSGFSYNEQFF.

The rearrangement links TRBV7-2 to TRBJ2-6, with a weak D call TRBD1 (5 bases). Trimming took off 5 bases at V and 0 bases at J, with 23 bases between the two ends. Looked up from germline, CDR1 is SGHTA and CDR2 is FQGNSA. The CDR3 extends over 20 amino acids. CDR3 bases: TGTGCCAGCAGCCTCCCAAAAAGCAGGGCCCCCTTCTCTGGGGCCAACGTCCTGACTTTC. Residues: CASSLPKSRAPFSGANVLTF.

The V call is TRBV7-9, the J call TRBJ2-2; either TRBD1 or TRBD2 may fit D (5 bases each). Trimming shortened V by 4 bases and J by 5 bases, and 32 bases separated the two germline ends. Germline V lookup: CDR1 SEHNR, CDR2 FQNEAQ (reference sequence). The CDR3 covers 21 residues. The CDR3 here is CASSSEFGTRPGPAETGELFF. As DNA, the CDR3 is TGTGCCAGCAGCTCTGAATTTGGGACCCGACCAGGGCCCGCGGAGACCGGGGAGCTGTTTTTT.

The genes are TRBV28 and TRBJ2-7, with no clear D. Germline lookup yields CDR1 MDHEN and CDR2 SYDVKM. The ends were cut back, 7 bases at V and 0 bases at J, with 13 bases in the middle. The CDR3 totals 14 residues. CDR3 loop: CASTRSLLSYEQYF. CDR3 DNA sequence: TGTGCCAGCACCCGAAGCCTCCTCTCCTACGAGCAGTACTTC.

A few counts support this clonotype. The chain links TRBV27 to TRBJ2-1; D call uncertain. Trimming left V 5 bases short and J 5 bases short, with 7 bases between. This CDR3 is 12 amino acids long. In germline, CDR1 is MNHEY, CDR2 SMNVEV (reference sequence). This CDR3 is CASSPNHNEQFF. The CDR3 DNA follows: TGTGCCAGCAGTCCTAACCACAATGAGCAGTTCTTC.

The chain is built from TRBV20-1 and TRBJ2-2; D not resolved. In germline, CDR1 is DFQATT, CDR2 SNEGSKA (reference sequence). The CDR3 totals 11 residues. Trimming took off 5 bases at V and 6 bases at J, with 7 bases between the two ends. The CDR3 reads CSAPLSGELFF. As DNA, the CDR3 is TGCAGTGCTCCTTTGTCCGGGGAGCTGTTTTTT.

This clonotype appeared many times. CDR3 sequence: CASSLVGGHTEAFF. The CDR3 DNA sequence: TGTGCCAGCAGCTTAGTTGGGGGGCACACTGAAGCTTTCTTT. The chain has TRBV7-2 and TRBJ1-1, with a possible D match to TRBD1 (6 bases). The germline V gene has CDR1 SGHTA and CDR2 FQGNSA. The CDR3 is 14 amino acids. V lost 1 base to trimming and J lost 3 bases, with 9 bases between them.

This clonotype was seen at least ten times. The rearrangement joins TRBV12-3 or TRBV12-4 to TRBJ1-2; TRBD1 is a possible D gene (5 bases). Between the trimmed V and J ends, which lost 3 bases and 3 bases, there was a span of 14 bases. The CDR3 totals 15 residues. Written as DNA, the CDR3 is TGTGCCAGCAGTTTTCCGGGGCGCCTCGACTATGGCTACACCTTC. Translation: CASSFPGRLDYGYTF.

The chain carries TRBV2 and TRBJ2-7; D is possibly TRBD2 (7 bases). Trimming took 6 bases from V and 2 from J, leaving 17 bases between them. CDR1 is SNHLY and CDR2 is FYNNEI in the germline V gene. There are 15 residues in the CDR3. The CDR3 loop reads CASSPGGGSPYEQYF. Written as DNA, the CDR3 is TGTGCCAGCAGCCCAGGCGGGGGCAGTCCCTACGAGCAGTACTTC.

This clonotype has only a few counts. The chain is built from TRBV28 and TRBJ2-1; perhaps D is TRBD1 or TRBD2 (5 bases each). CDR1 and CDR2 (germline): MDHEN, SYDVKM. Deletions cut 2 bases from V and 6 bases from J, with 11 bases between. CDR3 length: 14 residues. The chain's CDR3 is CASSLILRGNEQFF. The CDR3 DNA sequence: TGTGCCAGCAGTTTAATTTTGAGGGGCAATGAGCAGTTCTTC.

This sequence joins TRBV10-1 and TRBJ1-1; no firm D call. Germline CDR1 is WNHNN and CDR2 is SYGVQD (reference sequence). The CDR3 consists of 14 residues. The ends were cut back, 0 bases at V and 1 base at J, with 6 bases in the middle. The CDR3 bases are TGCGCCAGCAGTGAGTCGCCGGGGAACACTGAAGCTTTCTTT. Protein: CASSESPGNTEAFF.

On this clonotype itself: This may arise from a read error, as a much more abundant clone is one base away. This chain links TRBV11-2 with TRBJ2-2, with D tentatively TRBD2 (5 bases). There are 17 residues in the CDR3. Trimming removed 5 bases from V and 4 bases from J, with 20 bases in between. Germline V gene data show CDR1 as SGHAT and CDR2 as FQNNGV. The CDR3 DNA reads TGTGCCAGCAGCAGTAACCCCCTAGCTAGGGCCACCGGGGAGCTGTTTTTT. This translates into CASSSNPLARATGELFF. Full variable domain (missing parts from reference TRBV11-2 and TRBJ2-2): EAGVAQSPRYKIIEKRQSVAFWCNPISGHATLYWYQQILGQGPKLLIQFQNNGVVDDSQLPKDRFSAERLKGVDSTLKIQPAKLEDSAVYLCASSSNPLARATGELFFGEGSRLTVL.

The gene calls are TRBV5-1 and TRBJ2-7; D tentatively fits TRBD1 or TRBD2 (5 bases each). The CDR3 sequence is 15 residues long. Germline V lookup: CDR1 SGHRS, CDR2 YFSETQ. Trimming took off 0 bases at V and 0 bases at J, with 10 bases between the two ends. The CDR3 spells CASSLGDASSYEQYF. CDR3 nucleotide sequence: TGCGCCAGCAGCTTGGGGGACGCGAGCTCCTACGAGCAGTACTTC.

The sample holds many counts of this clonotype. The V gene is TRBV6-1, the J gene TRBJ2-3, with TRBD2 as a possible D gene (5 bases). The CDR3 runs 14 residues. Germline V gene sequence: CDR1 MNHNS, CDR2 SASEGT. V was clipped by 7 bases and J by 5 bases, with 16 bases between them. CDR3 DNA sequence: TGTGCCAGCATGCGGCTGGTGGAGGTAGATACGCAGTATTTT. This encodes CASMRLVEVDTQYF.

This clonotype was counted many times. CDR3 bases: TGTGCCATCAGTCTATTTCGACCTAACCAGGAACGGGGGGCCTACGAGCAGTACTTC. Its translation: CAISLFRPNQERGAYEQYF. The rearrangement links TRBV10-3 to TRBJ2-7, with TRBD2 matching over 7 bases. V gave up 5 bases and J gave up 2 bases; unmatched junction bases: 21. Germline assignment: CDR1 ENHRY and CDR2 SYGVKD. The CDR3 runs 19 residues.

This clonotype showed up many times. V and J are TRBV20-1 and TRBJ2-1; 9 bases match TRBD2. Germline V CDR1 and CDR2: DFQATT, SNEGSKA (reference sequence). CDR3 length: 14 residues. V was pared by 5 bases and J by 9 bases, with 11 bases of the junction left unmatched. CDR3: CSAGWASGNVEQFF. The CDR3 DNA sequence: TGCAGTGCTGGTTGGGCTAGCGGGAACGTTGAGCAGTTCTTC.

CDR3 DNA: TGTGCCATCAGTGACCCGAGGGGAGGAGGTGGCTACACCTTC. Amino acid sequence: CAISDPRGGGGYTF. The V gene is TRBV10-3, the J gene TRBJ1-2; D perhaps matches TRBD1 (5 bases). Trimming left V 3 bases short and J 7 bases short, with 15 bases between. The germline gives CDR1 ENHRY, CDR2 SYGVKD. The CDR3 consists of 14 residues.

This clonotype was seen a handful of times. The chain carries TRBV5-4 and TRBJ2-1, with TRBD2 identical over 13 bases. CDR3 length equals 18 residues. Germline assignment: CDR1 SGHNT and CDR2 YYREEE (reference sequence). Trimming at V came to 2 bases and at J to 6 bases, leaving 11 bases not matched to a gene. The CDR3 nucleotides read TGTGCCAGCAGCTTTCCCGGGACTAGCGGGAACCTGGGCAATGAGCAGTTCTTC. Its protein product is CASSFPGTSGNLGNEQFF.